This entry lists 21 T cell receptor beta chains sequenced from one sample in a study of early T cells in non-severe SARS-CoV-2 infection. A single record per CDR3 protein comes from TCRdb applying MiXCR to the 5' RACE reads. The sample records 70,000 to 85,000 distinct CDR3 sequences, 12% being singletons. The sample comprised whole blood. These receptors all come from an adult who was a healthcare worker with PCR-confirmed SARS-CoV-2 infection or an uninfected control (not recorded which).

The table lists this clonotype with a few counts. The rearrangement uses TRBV28 and TRBJ1-4; tentatively, D is TRBD1 (5 bases). The CDR3 has 17 residues. Per the germline V gene, CDR1 is MDHEN and CDR2 is SYDVKM. The V and J ends lost 5 bases and 1 base respectively, with 17 bases between them. The CDR3 sequence: CASSPANVRGTNEKLFF. The CDR3 nucleotides read TGTGCCAGCAGTCCCGCAAATGTAAGGGGAACTAATGAAAAACTGTTTTTT.

This clonotype has ten or more counts. The chain joins TRBV5-4 to TRBJ1-6; 7 positions match TRBD1. CDR1 is SGHNT, CDR2 YYREEE, per germline (reference sequence). The length of the CDR3 is 14 residues. V shed 4 bases, J shed 6 bases, and the junction held 4 bases outside the gene matches. The CDR3 DNA reads as TGTGCCAGCAGCATAGGACAGGTTAATTCACCCCTCCACTTT. Residues: CASSIGQVNSPLHF. The full variable domain, rest sourced from reference TRBV5-4 and TRBJ1-6, is ETGVTQSPTHLIKTRGQQVTLRCSSQSGHNTVSWYQQALGQGPQFIFQYYREEENGRGNFPPRFSGLQFPNYSSELNVNALELDDSALYLCASSIGQVNSPLHFGNGTRLTVT.

This clonotype was seen a handful of times. The gene calls are TRBV3-1 and TRBJ2-5, with 8 bases fitting TRBD2. The CDR3 has 14 residues. V was pared by 6 bases and J by 5 bases, with 8 bases of the junction left unmatched. Per germline, CDR1 LGHDT and CDR2 YNNKEL (reference sequence). The CDR3 protein is CASSQSGSAETQYF. The CDR3 bases are TGTGCCAGCAGTCAAAGCGGGAGTGCGGAGACCCAGTACTTC.

In its sample, this clonotype was seen many times. The rearrangement joins TRBV21-1 to TRBJ2-3; the DNA was not used to check the table's D call, TRBD2. TRBV21-1 is reported as a pseudogene. CDR3 size: 17 residues. CDR3 protein: CASPGLAGESCTDTQYF. DNA for the CDR3: TGTGCCAGCCCGGGACTAGCGGGAGAATCGTGTACAGATACGCAGTATTTT.

This clonotype was counted between two and nine times. The rearrangement uses TRBV28 and TRBJ2-1, with 14 bases matching TRBD2. Trimming cost V 8 bases and J 13 bases; bases outside gene matches: 7. CDR1 MDHEN and CDR2 SYDVKM come from the germline V gene. The CDR3 runs 13 residues. The CDR3 DNA is TGTGCCAGCGGTGGGACTAGCGGGGGCCCTCAGTTCTTC. The encoded protein is CASGGTSGGPQFF.

This clonotype was seen just once. A much larger clonotype is one base distant, so this may be a read error. This rearrangement joins TRBV2 to TRBJ1-2; 10 nucleotides match TRBD1. Per the germline V gene, CDR1 is SNHLY and CDR2 is FYNNEI. The CDR3 spans 14 residues. Trimming at V came to 5 bases and at J to 3 bases, leaving 3 bases not matched to a gene. The CDR3 here is CASSPGTGDYGYTF. The CDR3, as DNA: TGTGCCAGCAGTCCCGGGACAGGGGACTATGGCTACACCTTC.

The chain joins TRBV20-1 to TRBJ2-3; a weak D match, TRBD2 (6 bases). CDR1 and CDR2 from the germline V gene are DFQATT and SNEGSKA (reference sequence). V lost 4 bases and J 0 bases, leaving 14 bases between the germline ends. The CDR3 runs to 15 residues. This CDR3 reads CSATFLAQSTDTQYF. The CDR3 region has the DNA TGCAGTGCTACCTTCCTAGCGCAGAGCACAGATACGCAGTATTTT.

This clonotype has more than one count but fewer than ten. The chain has TRBV7-2 and TRBJ2-1; D possibly uses TRBD1 or TRBD2 (5 bases each). V was trimmed by 4 bases and J by 4 bases, leaving 11 bases between them. CDR1 and CDR2 from the germline V gene are SGHTA and FQGNSA. This CDR3 is 14 amino acids long. CDR3 in amino acids: CASSSGRLYNEQFF. CDR3 in DNA: TGTGCCAGCAGCTCGGGGCGGCTATACAATGAGCAGTTCTTC.

This clonotype was counted only a few times. The CDR3 region has the DNA TGCAGTGCTAGTGCCGGATTTGAGCAGTTCTTC. Translated, it gives CSASAGFEQFF. The chain uses TRBV20-1 and TRBJ2-1; D is unresolved. The length of the CDR3 is 11 residues. The V end lost 3 bases, the J end lost 9 bases, and 9 bases lay between the germline ends. Germline V gene data show CDR1 as DFQATT and CDR2 as SNEGSKA (reference sequence).

This clonotype showed up many times. This chain links TRBV2 with TRBJ1-6, with TRBD1 matching over 7 bases. The trim removed 9 bases at V and 7 bases at J, leaving 3 bases unmatched. The CDR3 is made up of 12 amino acids. The V gene's germline CDR1 is SNHLY and CDR2 FYNNEI. The CDR3 DNA is TGTGCCAGAGGGACAGAGAATTCACCCCTCCACTTT. Translated: CARGTENSPLHF. The full variable domain, rest sourced from reference TRBV2 and TRBJ1-6, is EPEVTQTPSHQVTQMGQEVILRCVPISNHLYFYWYRQILGQKVEFLVSFYNNEISEKSEIFDDQFSVERPDGSNFTLKIRSTKLEDSAMYFCARGTENSPLHFGNGTRLTVT.

This clonotype was recorded at least ten times. The chain joins TRBV2 to TRBJ2-1; either TRBD1 or TRBD2 may fit D (7 bases each). Trimming took 1 base from V and 2 from J, leaving 12 bases between them. The CDR3 consists of 16 residues. In germline, CDR1 is SNHLY, CDR2 FYNNEI. CDR3 sequence reads: CASSEEGGTAYNEQFF. The CDR3 DNA reads as TGTGCCAGCAGTGAAGAGGGAGGGACAGCCTACAATGAGCAGTTCTTC.

This clonotype was detected many times. The junction differs from germline at one of its ends, possibly a read error. The DNA of the CDR3 is TGCAGTGCCAGAGCCGGGACTTCGAACACCGGGGAGCTGTTTTTT. It yields the protein CSARAGTSNTGELFF. V usage is TRBV20-1 and J usage is TRBJ2-2; a possible D gene is TRBD2 (6 bases). The length of the CDR3 is 15 residues. CDR1 and CDR2 (germline): DFQATT, SNEGSKA (reference sequence).

This clonotype appeared a few times. This chain connects TRBV24-1 to TRBJ2-3, with D perhaps matching TRBD1 (6 bases). Deletions cut 3 bases from V and 3 bases from J, with 12 bases between. The CDR3 sequence is 15 residues long. The germline V gene encodes CDR1 KGHDR and CDR2 SFDVKD. CDR3 DNA sequence: TGTGCCACCAGTGATAGGTCAAGGGGGACAGATACGCAGTATTTT. This sequence encodes CATSDRSRGTDTQYF.

CDR3 sequence reads: CASSYAVSGEAFF. CDR3 bases: TGTGCCAGCAGCTATGCCGTTTCGGGGGAAGCTTTCTTT. This rearrangement joins TRBV7-3 to TRBJ1-1; D not certain. Trimming removed 4 bases from V and 8 bases from J, with 14 bases in between. CDR1 and CDR2 from the germline V gene are SGHTA and FQGTGA. The CDR3 length is 13 residues.

This clonotype was seen ten or more times. This chain uses TRBV7-9 with TRBJ2-4, with 7 bases matching TRBD2. V dropped 2 bases and J dropped 8; count of bases not matched to a gene: 6. CDR1 is SEHNR, CDR2 FQNEAQ, per germline (reference sequence). The CDR3 is 14 amino acids. CDR3 sequence (DNA): TGTGCCAGCAGCTTATTTTCGGGAGGTTACATTCAGTACTTC. This encodes CASSLFSGGYIQYF. Looking up the rest from reference TRBV7-9 and TRBJ2-4 gives the full variable domain: DTGVSQNPRHKITKRGQNVTFRCDPISEHNRLYWYRQTLGQGPEFLTYFQNEAQLEKSRLLSDRFSAERPKGSFSTLEIQRTEQGDSAMYLCASSLFSGGYIQYFGAGTRLSVL.

This clonotype has more than one count but fewer than ten. A junction boundary mismatches the germline segment, possibly from a read error. The CDR3 DNA is TGTGCTAGCAGCCGCGATAATGCGGCGGAGACCCAGTACTTC. Translated: CASSRDNAAETQYF. This sequence joins TRBV7-7 and TRBJ2-5; D gene uncertain. The CDR3 totals 14 residues. Germline V lookup: CDR1 SSHAT, CDR2 FNYEAQ (reference sequence). Full variable domain (outside the CDR3, taken from reference TRBV7-7 and TRBJ2-5): GAGVSQSPRYKVTKRGQDVTLRCDPISSHATLYWYQQALGQGPEFLTYFNYEAQPDKSGLPSDRFSAERPEGSISTLTIQRTEQRDSAMYRCASSRDNAAETQYFGPGTRLLVL.

At least ten counts were recorded for this clonotype. The chain recombines TRBV30 with TRBJ2-3; 14 nucleotides align to TRBD2. With 0 bases clipped from V and 2 bases from J, the junction kept 7 bases outside the gene matches. The CDR3 consists of 18 residues. Germline CDR1 reads GTSNPN; CDR2 reads SVGIG (reference sequence). CDR3 region: CAWSVLRTSGRHTDTQYF. For the CDR3, the DNA is TGTGCCTGGAGTGTACTGCGGACTAGCGGGAGGCACACAGATACGCAGTATTTT.

The J gene is TRBJ1-1, the V gene TRBV6-6; no reliable D call. Germline values: CDR1 MNHNY, CDR2 SVGAGI (reference sequence). The ends were cut back, 2 bases at V and 1 base at J, with 5 bases in the middle. CDR3 length: 13 amino acids. In DNA form, the CDR3 reads TGTGCCAGCAGTTACACCCCGAACACTGAAGCTTTCTTT. Translated: CASSYTPNTEAFF.

This clonotype has just a few counts. The rearrangement links TRBV10-3 to TRBJ2-3; tentatively, D is TRBD1 or TRBD2 (6 bases each). CDR3 size: 13 residues. CDR1 is ENHRY and CDR2 is SYGVKD in the germline V gene. With 8 bases removed from V and 3 bases from J, the gap between germline ends came to 12 bases. The CDR3 bases are TGTGCCATCCGGGGGCCTAGTACAGATACGCAGTATTTT. It codes for CAIRGPSTDTQYF.

This clonotype came up many times. The chain links TRBV25-1 to TRBJ2-3; D gene uncertain. This CDR3 comprises 13 residues. Germline V gene lookup returns CDR1 MGHDK and CDR2 SYGVNS. The ends were cut back, 8 bases at V and 6 bases at J, with 15 bases in the middle. The CDR3 reads CASCLSREDTQYF. CDR3 DNA: TGTGCCAGCTGCCTATCTAGAGAGGATACGCAGTATTTT.

A few counts support this clonotype. The V and J genes are TRBV7-6 and TRBJ2-5; 9 nucleotides line up with TRBD2. Germline trimming cut 6 bases from V and 2 bases from J; bases unmatched to any gene: 10. The CDR3 loop spans 16 amino acids. CDR1 and CDR2 from the germline V gene are SGHVS and FNYEAQ. In DNA, the CDR3 is TGTGCCAGCAGTCTACGAGCGGGAGGTCAGCAAGAGACCCAGTACTTC. Its translation: CASSLRAGGQQETQYF.